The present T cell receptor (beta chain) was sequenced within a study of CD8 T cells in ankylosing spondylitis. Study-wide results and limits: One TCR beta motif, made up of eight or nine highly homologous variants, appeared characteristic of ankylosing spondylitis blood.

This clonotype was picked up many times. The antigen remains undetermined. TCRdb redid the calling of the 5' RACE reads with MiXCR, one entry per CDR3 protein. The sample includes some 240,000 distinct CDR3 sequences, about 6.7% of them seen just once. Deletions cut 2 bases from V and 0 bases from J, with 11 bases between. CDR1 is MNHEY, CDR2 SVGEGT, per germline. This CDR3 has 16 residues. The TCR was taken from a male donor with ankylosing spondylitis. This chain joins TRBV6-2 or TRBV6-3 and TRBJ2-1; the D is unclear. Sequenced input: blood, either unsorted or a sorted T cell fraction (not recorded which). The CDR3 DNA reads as TGTGCCAGCAGTTACCCGAACTACTACTCCTACAATGAGCAGTTCTTC. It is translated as CASSYPNYYSYNEQFF.